The 17 T cell receptor beta chains reported below all come from one sample, sequenced in a study of CD8 T cells in ankylosing spondylitis. Using its own MiXCR run on the 5' RACE reads, TCRdb lists one record per CDR3 protein. The data show about 130,000 distinct CDR3 sequences, roughly 6.6% seen once. The source material was blood, either unsorted or a sorted T cell fraction (not recorded which). These receptors came from a male donor with ankylosing spondylitis or in good health (not recorded which).

This clonotype was picked up many times. The J gene is TRBJ1-3, the V gene TRBV5-1, with TRBD1 as a possible D gene (5 bases). V was trimmed by 5 bases and J by 0 bases, leaving 27 bases between them. The CDR3 totals 20 residues. CDR1 SGHRS and CDR2 YFSETQ come from the germline V gene. CDR3 region: CASSSRGINSGRDSGNTIYF. DNA for the CDR3: TGCGCCAGCAGTTCAAGAGGGATCAACTCGGGACGGGACTCTGGAAACACCATATATTTT. Using reference TRBV5-1 and TRBJ1-3 for the parts outside the CDR3, the full variable domain is KAGVTQTPRYLIKTRGQQVTLSCSPISGHRSVSWYQQTPGQGLQFLFEYFSETQRNKGNFPGRFSGRQFSNSRSEMNVSTLELGDSALYLCASSSRGINSGRDSGNTIYFGEGSWLTVV.

This clonotype was recorded at least ten times. CDR3 nucleotides: TGCAGTGCTAGATCCGGGGGGGTGTACGAGCAGTACTTC. Protein: CSARSGGVYEQYF. The chain joins TRBV20-1 to TRBJ2-7; 8 nucleotides line up with TRBD2. Germline loops: CDR1 DFQATT, CDR2 SNEGSKA (reference sequence). The CDR3 is 13 amino acids. V was clipped by 2 bases and J by 4 bases; unmatched bases: 4.

This clonotype was detected many times. The J gene is TRBJ2-3, the V gene TRBV29-1; D is undetermined. The germline CDR1 and CDR2 sequences are SQVTM and ANQGSEA. There are 13 residues in the CDR3. V dropped 3 bases and J dropped 3 bases, with 10 bases sitting between them. The CDR3 nucleotides read TGCAGCGTTGACCCCGGTGGGACAGATACGCAGTATTTT. The encoded protein is CSVDPGGTDTQYF.

This clonotype has just a few counts. The rearrangement joins TRBV5-1 to TRBJ2-1, with 9 positions matching TRBD2. The CDR3 runs to 15 residues. With 0 bases clipped from V and 10 bases from J, the junction kept 8 bases outside the gene matches. The germline V gene encodes CDR1 SGHRS and CDR2 YFSETQ. CDR3 in amino acids: CASSLERVAGVEQFF. The CDR3 bases are TGCGCCAGCAGCTTGGAACGGGTAGCGGGAGTAGAGCAGTTCTTC. Supplemented by reference TRBV5-1 and TRBJ2-1, the full variable domain reads KAGVTQTPRYLIKTRGQQVTLSCSPISGHRSVSWYQQTPGQGLQFLFEYFSETQRNKGNFPGRFSGRQFSNSRSEMNVSTLELGDSALYLCASSLERVAGVEQFFGPGTRLTVL.

This clonotype came up many times. The chain links TRBV7-9 to TRBJ2-3; TRBD1 might be the D (7 bases). Between the trimmed V and J ends, which lost 6 bases and 5 bases, there was a span of 9 bases. The V gene's germline CDR1 is SEHNR and CDR2 FQNEAQ (reference sequence). The CDR3 loop spans 12 amino acids. The CDR3 DNA reads TGTGCCAGCAGTCAGGGGGGAGATACGCAGTATTTT. Protein sequence: CASSQGGDTQYF.

This clonotype has ten or more counts. V gene TRBV7-3 combines with J gene TRBJ2-3; 9 bases are shared with TRBD2. The CDR3 covers 19 residues. Germline V CDR1 and CDR2: SGHTA, FQGTGA. V shed 2 bases and J 0 bases; nucleotides not matched to a gene: 12. This CDR3 is CASSLWGLAGPLSTDTQYF. CDR3 nucleotide sequence: TGTGCCAGCAGCTTATGGGGCCTAGCGGGGCCCCTGAGCACAGATACGCAGTATTTT. The full variable domain, its missing parts supplied by reference TRBV7-3 and TRBJ2-3, is GAGVSQTPSNKVTEKGKYVELRCDPISGHTALYWYRQSLGQGPEFLIYFQGTGAADDSGLPNDRFFAVRPEGSVSTLKIQRTERGDSAVYLCASSLWGLAGPLSTDTQYFGPGTRLTVL.

This clonotype appeared many times. The rearrangement uses TRBV21-1 and TRBJ2-2; the table gives TRBD1 as D, unverified against the DNA. TRBV21-1 is reported as a pseudogene. This CDR3 is built from 17 residues. The CDR3 DNA sequence: TGTGCCAGCAGCAAACTGCACCGGGACCCTAAATGGGGTGGGCTGTTTTTT. This encodes CASSKLHRDPKWGGLFF.

This clonotype was found many times. The chain couples TRBV12-3 or TRBV12-4 to TRBJ2-1, with no clear D. This CDR3 is 14 amino acids long. Trimming removed 6 bases from V and 2 bases from J, with 11 bases in between. CDR3 protein: CASSPPATYNEQFF. The CDR3, as DNA: TGTGCCAGCAGCCCCCCCGCCACCTACAATGAGCAGTTCTTC.

This clonotype was observed many times. V and J are TRBV7-2 and TRBJ2-3; D unclear. Germline V gives CDR1 SGHTA, CDR2 FQGNSA. The V and J ends lost 3 bases and 2 bases respectively, with 6 bases between them. The CDR3 is 13 amino acids. The CDR3 sequence: CASSFEATDTQYF. The CDR3 DNA sequence: TGTGCCAGCAGCTTTGAGGCCACAGATACGCAGTATTTT.

This clonotype was seen many times. The chain recombines TRBV5-5 with TRBJ2-1; D uncertain. The CDR3 is 12 residues long. Germline CDR1 is SGHKS and CDR2 is YYEKEE (reference sequence). The ends were cut back, 2 bases at V and 10 bases at J, with 10 bases in the middle. The CDR3 here is CASSFGRLEQFF. CDR3 coding DNA: TGTGCCAGCAGCTTCGGCCGGTTGGAGCAGTTCTTC.

At least ten counts were recorded for this clonotype. The chain links TRBV20-1 to TRBJ1-2, with 7 positions matching TRBD1. Looked up from germline, CDR1 is DFQATT and CDR2 is SNEGSKA (reference sequence). The CDR3 consists of 16 residues. V was pared by 4 bases and J by 8 bases, with 19 bases of the junction left unmatched. The CDR3 DNA sequence: TGCAGTGCTATACAAACCGGGACAGAGTCTTCAGGGGGCTACACCTTC. Translation gives CSAIQTGTESSGGYTF.

This clonotype was observed many times. CDR3 DNA: TGCGCCAGCAGCTTGGGCGCGGGGTTGGGAGAGACCCAGTACTTC. Protein product: CASSLGAGLGETQYF. The V gene is TRBV5-1, the J gene TRBJ2-5, with a tentative D call TRBD2 (6 bases). There are 15 residues in the CDR3. V lost 0 bases and J 4 bases, leaving 13 bases between the germline ends. Germline V gives CDR1 SGHRS, CDR2 YFSETQ.

This clonotype was counted many times. The chain couples TRBV5-1 to TRBJ1-1; possible D gene TRBD1, 6 bases. Germline loops: CDR1 SGHRS, CDR2 YFSETQ. Trimming took off 4 bases at V and 4 bases at J, with 8 bases between the two ends. The CDR3 spans 12 residues. Here the CDR3 DNA reads TGCGCCAGCAGCCAGGGGTCCACTGAAGCTTTCTTT. It codes for CASSQGSTEAFF.

This clonotype was observed at least ten times. This chain connects TRBV4-1 to TRBJ2-1; D gene uncertain. Germline V gene data show CDR1 as MGHRA and CDR2 as YSYEKL. V lost 1 base, J lost 0 bases, and 16 bases lay in between. This CDR3 comprises 18 residues. Here the CDR3 DNA reads TGCGCCAGCAGCCAAGTTGATATGGGGTTTAGCTCCTACAATGAGCAGTTCTTC. It codes for CASSQVDMGFSSYNEQFF.

This clonotype came up many times. This rearrangement joins TRBV12-3 or TRBV12-4 to TRBJ2-1; D remains unclear. This CDR3 comprises 12 residues. Between the trimmed V and J ends, which lost 5 bases and 4 bases, there was a span of 6 bases. CDR3 sequence reads: CASSIGYNEQFF. The DNA of the CDR3 is TGTGCCAGCAGTATAGGGTACAATGAGCAGTTCTTC.

This clonotype has a count of ten or more. The chain employs TRBV7-3 and TRBJ2-6, with TRBD1 as a possible D gene (5 bases). The CDR3 loop spans 17 amino acids. The germline V and J ends were trimmed by 6 bases and 4 bases, with 19 bases remaining between them. Germline-derived CDR1 and CDR2 are SGHTA and FQGTGA. The CDR3 region is CASSSLPGMSGANVLTF. The CDR3 bases are TGTGCCAGCAGTTCCCTCCCAGGGATGTCCGGGGCCAACGTCCTGACTTTC.

This clonotype appeared many times. V gene TRBV3-1 combines with J gene TRBJ2-3; D is possibly TRBD1 (6 bases). Germline V gene sequence: CDR1 LGHDT, CDR2 YNNKEL (reference sequence). The length of the CDR3 is 13 residues. The V end lost 4 bases, the J end lost 5 bases, and 10 bases lay between the germline ends. The CDR3 here is CASSPGAIDTQYF. The CDR3, as DNA: TGTGCCAGCAGCCCAGGGGCCATAGATACGCAGTATTTT.